This TCR beta chain emerged from a study of T cell responses to AZD1222 COVID-19 vaccine. Whole-study findings and limits: Clonal diversity was possibly underestimated, and white British individuals and females predominated among donors. Vaccine-associated CD4 TCRs spanned spike, dominant at 160-218 and 743-854.

CDR3 length equals 16 residues. V lost 0 bases and J 10 bases, leaving 16 bases between the germline ends. CDR1 and CDR2 from the germline V gene are MGHRA and YSYEKL. Clones were read by immunoSEQ multiplex PCR, and TCRdb kept only the in-frame ones, dropping some. This sample has over 150,000 clones, with about nine tenths found just once. As for this clone: Its antigen remains unknown.

The sequence was collected from an adult in good health. V is TRBV4-1 and J is TRBJ1-6; a possible D gene is TRBD1 (5 bases). This specimen was peripheral blood, taken on day 0 of AZD1222 vaccination. DNA of the CDR3: TGCGCCAGCAGCCAAGAAGGAAGGGGCTTTGAGTCACCCCTCCACTTT. This sequence encodes CASSQEGRGFESPLHF.